This T cell receptor (beta chain) was observed in a study of blood T cell repertoires in COVID-19. Trimming removed 7 bases from V and 7 bases from J, with 6 bases in between. Germline CDR1 reads SGDLS; CDR2 reads YYNGEE. The CDR3 has 10 amino acids. Some clones are missing from TCRdb's copy, which holds only in-frame ones; the method was immunoSEQ multiplex PCR. The sample shows more than 95,000 clones, around 89% of them seen only once. Sequencing input: peripheral blood. The chain couples TRBV9 to TRBJ2-1, with D perhaps TRBD1 (6 bases). The source is a woman between 55 and 75 years old with acute or convalescent COVID-19. CDR3 in DNA: TGTGCCAGCGGACAGAATGAGCAGTTCTTC. This translates into CASGQNEQFF.